The 27 T cell receptor beta chains presented below share a single source sample, sequenced in a study of T cell repertoires in cytomegalovirus infection. From the reads, TCRdb called clonotypes with MiXCR, one entry per CDR3 protein. The sample has around 210,000 distinct CDR3 sequences, 5% to 8.5% seen once; the top ten hold under 7%. Input material: PBMCs. These receptors were obtained from a human donor in good health (CMV status not recorded). Some clones in this sample may be carry-over from other donors' samples.

This clonotype occurred a few times. The rearrangement joins TRBV29-1 to TRBJ2-7; D uncertain. The CDR3 is made up of 11 amino acids. Germline assignment: CDR1 SQVTM and CDR2 ANQGSEA. With 3 bases removed from V and 4 bases from J, the gap between germline ends came to 7 bases. CDR3 loop: CSVDYGYEQYF. The CDR3 nucleotides read TGCAGCGTTGACTATGGGTACGAGCAGTACTTC.

The J gene is TRBJ2-1, the V gene TRBV20-1; no definite D call. This CDR3 is 10 amino acids long. The V end was cut by 4 bases, the J end by 6 bases, with 4 bases between. Germline V gene sequence: CDR1 DFQATT, CDR2 SNEGSKA (reference sequence). The CDR3 sequence: CSAKGNEQFF. The CDR3 bases are TGCAGTGCTAAGGGCAATGAGCAGTTCTTC.

This clonotype was detected ten times or more. The genes are TRBV6-2 or TRBV6-3 and TRBJ2-1; weak D call: TRBD2 (6 bases). The germline V gene encodes CDR1 MNHEY and CDR2 SVGEGT. With 0 bases removed from V and 5 bases from J, the gap between germline ends came to 20 bases. The CDR3 sequence is 18 residues long. The CDR3, as DNA: TGTGCCAGCAGTTACTCGATTCCCAGGCGGGGTAGTAACAATGAGCAGTTCTTC. Translation: CASSYSIPRRGSNNEQFF.

This clonotype was seen only a few times. J is TRBJ1-2 and V is TRBV29-1; no clear D. This CDR3 contains 10 residues. V dropped 4 bases and J dropped 7 bases, with 7 bases sitting between them. Germline V gene lookup returns CDR1 SQVTM and CDR2 ANQGSEA. The CDR3 DNA reads as TGCAGCGTTGGCGGCGCTGGCTACACCTTC. Amino acid sequence: CSVGGAGYTF.

This clonotype was seen at least ten times. V is TRBV7-2 and J is TRBJ1-6, with 12 bases aligning to TRBD1. CDR3 size: 17 residues. The V segment lost 5 bases and the J segment 7 bases; nucleotides outside the gene matches: 9. Germline assignment: CDR1 SGHTA and CDR2 FQGNSA. The CDR3 DNA follows: TGTGCCAGCAGCCCGAGGGGGACAGGGGGCCGGAATTCACCCCTCCACTTT. Protein product: CASSPRGTGGRNSPLHF.

There are many counts of this clonotype. DNA of the CDR3: TGTGCCAGCAGCTTATCGCGGAGCATACAAGAGACCCAGTACTTC. Its translation: CASSLSRSIQETQYF. The gene calls are TRBV7-2 and TRBJ2-5; D is uncertain. This CDR3 contains 15 residues. V was shortened by 2 bases and J by 2 bases, with 12 bases between the two germline ends. Per germline, CDR1 SGHTA and CDR2 FQGNSA.

This clonotype was seen more than once but under ten times. This chain links TRBV4-2 with TRBJ1-2; D remains ambiguous. The V gene's germline CDR1 is LGHNA and CDR2 YNFKEQ. The V end was cut by 7 bases, the J end by 2 bases, with 17 bases between. This CDR3 has 15 amino acids. The CDR3 loop reads CASTLGRVMNYGYTF. The CDR3 coding sequence is TGTGCCAGCACCCTGGGAAGGGTCATGAACTATGGCTACACCTTC.

This clonotype is judged medium-sized. The gene calls are TRBV7-2 and TRBJ1-2; 8 bases map to TRBD1. Germline CDR1 reads SGHTA; CDR2 reads FQGNSA. V trimming: 0 bases; J trimming: 0 bases; junction bases outside the gene matches: 3. This CDR3 comprises 16 residues. CDR3 region: CASSLARDRSNYGYTF. CDR3 coding DNA: TGTGCCAGCAGCTTAGCCCGGGACAGGTCTAACTATGGCTACACCTTC.

The chain couples TRBV14 to TRBJ2-1, with TRBD1 matching over 7 bases. The CDR3 is made up of 17 amino acids. Trimming took 5 bases from V and 10 from J; bases not matched to a gene: 20. CDR1 and CDR2 (germline): SGHDN, FVKESK. CDR3 in DNA: TGTGCCAGCAGCTCCTTGCACCCCGAGACAGGGCTTTACGAGCAGTTCTTC. Amino acid sequence: CASSSLHPETGLYEQFF.

This clonotype was seen at least ten times. The chain carries TRBV6-1 and TRBJ1-2; D might be TRBD1 (6 bases). The V gene lost 6 bases and the J gene lost 6 bases, with 17 bases spanning the gap. The CDR3 runs to 14 residues. The germline gives CDR1 MNHNS, CDR2 SASEGT. The CDR3 reads CASRPSDSHNGYTF. CDR3 DNA sequence: TGTGCCAGCAGGCCCTCGGACAGCCATAATGGCTACACCTTC.

The chain has TRBV7-3 and TRBJ2-5; TRBD2 agrees at 7 bases. The CDR3 totals 15 residues. J was trimmed by 4 bases and V by 2 bases; bases with no gene match: 7. The V gene's germline CDR1 is SGHTA and CDR2 FQGTGA. The CDR3 loop reads CASSLDPSGLETQYF. In nucleotides, the CDR3 is TGTGCCAGCAGCTTAGACCCTAGCGGACTAGAGACCCAGTACTTC.

This clonotype occurred many times. The chain carries TRBV20-1 and TRBJ2-1; perhaps TRBD2 as D (5 bases). The CDR3 spans 15 residues. V was cut by 4 bases and J by 6 bases, with 19 bases left in between. In germline, CDR1 is DFQATT, CDR2 SNEGSKA (reference sequence). The CDR3 coding sequence is TGCAGTGCTATAGTCAGTGCCGGAGGTCCCAATGAGCAGTTCTTC. Translation gives CSAIVSAGGPNEQFF.

A single count supports this clonotype. A read error may account for a junction end that differs from germline. V and J are TRBV20-1 and TRBJ1-1; the D gene is possibly TRBD1 (6 bases). This CDR3 has 15 amino acids. Germline V CDR1 and CDR2: DFQATT, SNEGSKA (reference sequence). CDR3 in DNA: TGCAGTGGTAGAGATCTGGCAGGGGTGAGCACTGAAGCTTTCTTT. Translating gives CSGRDLAGVSTEAFF.

Comments on this clonotype: Because the CDR3 is missing its conserved closing phenylalanine or tryptophan, this is likely a read error. The chain uses TRBV28 and TRBJ2-5; 7 nucleotides match TRBD2. After removal of 7 bases from V and 1 base from J, the junction contained 9 bases not matched to a gene. The CDR3 covers 15 residues. The germline V gene encodes CDR1 MDHEN and CDR2 SYDVKM. The CDR3 sequence is CASTSGSSGQETQYV. CDR3 DNA: TGTGCCAGCACCTCGGGCTCTAGCGGCCAAGAGACCCAGTACGTC.

The table lists this clonotype with many counts. This sequence joins TRBV14 and TRBJ1-2; no reliable D call. Germline V gene data show CDR1 as SGHDN and CDR2 as FVKESK. The CDR3 loop spans 13 amino acids. The ends were cut back, 1 base at V and 6 bases at J, with 9 bases in the middle. The CDR3 sequence: CASSQGVYHGYTF. CDR3 nucleotide sequence: TGTGCCAGCAGCCAAGGGGTGTACCATGGCTACACCTTC.

The table lists this clonotype with many counts. This chain uses TRBV7-2 with TRBJ2-5, with D perhaps TRBD2 (5 bases). V was clipped by 4 bases and J by 5 bases, with 8 bases between them. The CDR3 runs to 12 residues. CDR1 is SGHTA and CDR2 is FQGNSA in the germline V gene. CDR3 bases: TGTGCCAGCAGCTGGGGAGAGGAGACCCAGTACTTC. Residues: CASSWGEETQYF. Supplemented by reference TRBV7-2 and TRBJ2-5, the full variable domain reads GAGVSQSPSNKVTEKGKDVELRCDPISGHTALYWYRQSLGQGLEFLIYFQGNSAPDKSGLPSDRFSAERTGGSVSTLTIQRTQQEDSAVYLCASSWGEETQYFGPGTRLLVL.

This clonotype was counted ten times or more. The gene calls are TRBV2 and TRBJ2-3, with TRBD1 matching over 9 bases. The CDR3 is made up of 15 amino acids. CDR1 and CDR2 from the germline V gene are SNHLY and FYNNEI. J lost 5 bases, V lost 7 bases, and 10 bases had no gene match. The CDR3 protein is CASMKRTGAVDTQYF. In DNA form, the CDR3 reads TGTGCCAGCATGAAGAGGACAGGGGCGGTAGATACGCAGTATTTT. Filled out from reference TRBV2 and TRBJ2-3, the complete variable domain reads EPEVTQTPSHQVTQMGQEVILRCVPISNHLYFYWYRQILGQKVEFLVSFYNNEISEKSEIFDDQFSVERPDGSNFTLKIRSTKLEDSAMYFCASMKRTGAVDTQYFGPGTRLTVL.

This clonotype was seen ten or more times. The chain joins TRBV7-2 to TRBJ1-2, with D perhaps TRBD1 (5 bases). The CDR3 has 17 amino acids. The V and J ends lost 6 bases and 3 bases respectively, with 23 bases between them. Per germline, CDR1 SGHTA and CDR2 FQGNSA. The CDR3: CASRLQLGTAAHYGYTF. Written as DNA, the CDR3 is TGTGCCAGCAGACTGCAGCTTGGGACCGCCGCCCACTATGGCTACACCTTC. Drawing the rest from reference TRBV7-2 and TRBJ1-2, the complete variable domain is GAGVSQSPSNKVTEKGKDVELRCDPISGHTALYWYRQSLGQGLEFLIYFQGNSAPDKSGLPSDRFSAERTGGSVSTLTIQRTQQEDSAVYLCASRLQLGTAAHYGYTFGSGTRLTVV.

The table lists this clonotype with many counts. J is TRBJ2-3 and V is TRBV7-9, with TRBD2 as a possible D gene (5 bases). Germline-derived CDR1 and CDR2 are SEHNR and FQNEAQ (reference sequence). The CDR3 is 15 amino acids. V lost 4 bases and J lost 3, with 14 bases in between. The DNA of the CDR3 is TGTGCCAGCAGCTCCCTCGGCGGGTTTACAGATACGCAGTATTTT. Translation: CASSSLGGFTDTQYF.

This clonotype was seen at least ten times. The rearrangement joins TRBV24-1 to TRBJ2-1; 7 bases are a match to TRBD1. Trimming cost V 4 bases and J 1 base; bases outside gene matches: 6. The CDR3 spans 16 residues. CDR1 and CDR2 (germline): KGHDR, SFDVKD. CDR3 amino acids: CATSDTRQGSYNEQFF. In DNA form, the CDR3 reads TGTGCCACCAGTGACACCCGACAGGGTTCCTACAATGAGCAGTTCTTC.

In its sample, this clonotype is large. This chain connects TRBV7-2 to TRBJ2-3; TRBD2 agrees at 12 bases. The CDR3 is made up of 17 amino acids. J lost 5 bases, V lost 3 bases, and 9 bases had no gene match. In germline, CDR1 is SGHTA, CDR2 FQGNSA. This chain's CDR3 is CASSFLTSGGRQDTQYF. The CDR3 DNA reads as TGTGCCAGCAGCTTCTTGACTAGCGGGGGACGGCAAGATACGCAGTATTTT. Looking up the rest from reference TRBV7-2 and TRBJ2-3 gives the full variable domain: GAGVSQSPSNKVTEKGKDVELRCDPISGHTALYWYRQSLGQGLEFLIYFQGNSAPDKSGLPSDRFSAERTGGSVSTLTIQRTQQEDSAVYLCASSFLTSGGRQDTQYFGPGTRLTVL.

This clonotype appeared many times. The V call is TRBV6-2 or TRBV6-3, the J call TRBJ2-7, with no clear D. The length of the CDR3 is 12 residues. V was shortened by 6 bases and J by 2 bases, with 8 bases between the two germline ends. The germline CDR1 and CDR2 sequences are MNHEY and SVGEGT. The CDR3 protein is CASRTVTYEQYF. CDR3 DNA sequence: TGTGCCAGCAGAACGGTTACCTACGAGCAGTACTTC.

There are many counts of this clonotype. The rearrangement links TRBV10-3 to TRBJ2-7, with D possibly TRBD2 on 6 matching bases. CDR1 is ENHRY and CDR2 is SYGVKD in the germline V gene. Trimming shortened V by 11 bases and J by 7 bases, and 24 bases separated the two germline ends. CDR3 length: 14 amino acids. DNA for the CDR3: TGTGCCCCCCCCCGGGGGAGATGCCAAGGGGAGCAGTACTTC. This gives the protein CAPPRGRCQGEQYF.

This clonotype was seen a few times. The V call is TRBV23-1, the J call TRBJ1-5; D remains unclear. TRBV23-1 is reported as an ORF; its role is uncertain. Trimming took off 4 bases at V and 5 bases at J, with 18 bases between the two ends. This CDR3 contains 16 residues. The CDR3 here is CASSPGLWVKDQPQHF. The CDR3 bases are TGCGCCAGCAGTCCAGGCCTGTGGGTTAAGGATCAGCCCCAGCATTTT.

This clonotype was counted ten times or more. The chain joins TRBV29-1 to TRBJ1-1; weak D call: TRBD1 (5 bases). Trimming stripped 7 bases from V and 1 base from J, with 22 bases between. CDR1 and CDR2 from the germline V gene are SQVTM and ANQGSEA. The CDR3 consists of 16 residues. The CDR3: CSGTTIREVGNTEAFF. CDR3 in DNA: TGCAGCGGGACAACGATCAGGGAGGTAGGGAACACTGAAGCTTTCTTT.

This clonotype appeared many times. The rearrangement joins TRBV2 to TRBJ2-3; D ambiguous. Germline V gives CDR1 SNHLY, CDR2 FYNNEI. Trimming shortened V by 1 base and J by 1 base, and 6 bases separated the two germline ends. The CDR3 sequence is 14 residues long. The CDR3 DNA is TGTGCCAGCAGTGAAGACAGACGCACAGATACGCAGTATTTT. Protein product: CASSEDRRTDTQYF.

This clonotype was seen repeatedly, ten times or more. This sequence joins TRBV7-8 and TRBJ1-1; 11 bases map to TRBD1. The germline CDR1 and CDR2 sequences are SGHVS and FQNEAQ. The CDR3 runs to 15 residues. With V trimmed by 5 bases and J by 4 bases, 6 bases remained unmatched. The CDR3 here is CASSLGTGGVTEAFF. The CDR3 region has the DNA TGTGCCAGCAGCCTCGGGACAGGGGGAGTCACTGAAGCTTTCTTT.